The 26 T cell receptor beta chains presented below share a single source sample, sequenced in a study of blood T cells in healthy people across ages. Primers used in a second PCR of about 7 to 11 cycles were a sample-barcoded 5' primer and a J-beta primer mix. TCRdb reprocessed the 5' RACE reads with MiXCR, giving one entry per CDR3 protein. The table lists some 1,000,000 distinct CDR3 sequences, around 25% of them singletons. The same sample was also studied in work on T cells of mothers and their children.

Input material: blood. The source is a girl aged 2-15 years in good health.

The chain is built from TRBV20-1 and TRBJ2-7; 8 bases are a match to TRBD2. The germline V gene encodes CDR1 DFQATT and CDR2 SNEGSKA (reference sequence). The junction had 5 bases not matched to a gene; V was cut back by 1 base and J by 6 bases. The CDR3 consists of 13 residues. CDR3 nucleotides: TGCAGTGCTAGAGTAGCGGGGACGGGCGAGCAGTACTTC. Protein sequence: CSARVAGTGEQYF.

The sample holds one count of this clonotype. This rearrangement joins TRBV29-1 to TRBJ1-5, with D possibly TRBD1 on 6 matching bases. V lost 1 base, J lost 8 bases, and 12 bases lay in between. Germline CDR1 reads SQVTM; CDR2 reads ANQGSEA. CDR3 length: 13 amino acids. In DNA form, the CDR3 reads TGCAGCGTTGAAGCAGCGGCAGGGGAGCCCCAGCATTTT. Translation gives CSVEAAAGEPQHF.

A note on this clonotype: One end of the junction does not line up with germline, which may come from a read error. The chain links TRBV29-1 to TRBJ2-5; D not resolved. Germline CDR1 reads SQVTM; CDR2 reads ANQGSEA. There are 14 residues in the CDR3. CDR3 sequence (DNA): TGCAGCGTTGAAGGACCCACTGGGATCGATGAGCAGCTCTTC. As protein: CSVEGPTGIDEQLF.

The chain is built from TRBV6-9 and TRBJ2-5; TRBD2 agrees at 9 bases. TRBJ2-1 matches the DNA end more closely, so the J call is doubtful. Germline V gene sequence: CDR1 MNHGY, CDR2 SVAAGI. The CDR3 has 16 amino acids. CDR3 protein: CASASPRVAGENEQFF. The CDR3 nucleotides read TGTGCCAGCGCATCCCCTCGGGTAGCGGGAGAAAATGAGCAGTTCTTC.

Comments on this clonotype: Germline is not matched at one junction end, which may reflect a read error. The chain links TRBV6-1 to TRBJ2-1; possibly TRBD2 for D (6 bases). The CDR3 runs to 11 residues. CDR1 MNHNS and CDR2 SASEGT come from the germline V gene. The DNA of the CDR3 is TGTGCCATCAGTGAAGCGGGTGGACGTTTCTTC. It encodes CAISEAGGRFF.

The chain couples TRBV7-9 to TRBJ1-2; D not resolved. Trimming left V 5 bases short and J 4 bases short, with 11 bases between. Germline V lookup: CDR1 SEHNR, CDR2 FQNEAQ (reference sequence). The length of the CDR3 is 13 residues. CDR3 residues: CASSSPEAYGYTF. DNA of the CDR3: TGTGCCAGCAGCAGTCCTGAGGCCTATGGCTACACCTTC.

CDR3 sequence (DNA): TGTGCCAGCAGACCCGCAAGGACCACCGGGGAGCTGTTTTTT. Protein: CASRPARTTGELFF. The rearrangement joins TRBV7-2 to TRBJ2-2; no firm D call. CDR3 length equals 14 residues. Per germline, CDR1 SGHTA and CDR2 FQGNSA. Deletions cut 6 bases from V and 4 bases from J, with 12 bases between.

This sequence joins TRBV7-2 and TRBJ2-1; 7 bases map to TRBD1. CDR1 and CDR2 (germline): SGHTA, FQGNSA. CDR3 length: 15 amino acids. The junction had 9 bases not matched to a gene; V was cut back by 5 bases and J by 5 bases. CDR3 nucleotides: TGTGCCAGCAGCCGGACCGGGACAGCTCACAATGAGCAGTTCTTC. Its protein is CASSRTGTAHNEQFF.

This clonotype was seen more than once but under ten times. The chain carries TRBV5-5 and TRBJ2-7; D may be TRBD1 (5 bases). This CDR3 has 15 residues. The V end lost 5 bases, the J end lost 3 bases, and 18 bases lay between the germline ends. The germline V gene encodes CDR1 SGHKS and CDR2 YYEKEE (reference sequence). CDR3 sequence reads: CASRPRTPTLYEQYF. For the CDR3, the DNA is TGTGCCAGCAGACCCCGGACACCGACTCTCTACGAGCAGTACTTC. The complete variable domain, with remaining parts taken from reference TRBV5-5 and TRBJ2-7, reads DAGVTQSPTHLIKTRGQQVTLRCSPISGHKSVSWYQQVLGQGPQFIFQYYEKEERGRGNFPDRFSARQFPNYSSELNVNALLLGDSALYLCASRPRTPTLYEQYFGPGTRLTVT.

The rearrangement uses TRBV6-6 and TRBJ2-5; D possibly corresponds to TRBD2 (5 bases). V gave up 0 bases and J gave up 3 bases, with 8 bases separating them. Germline CDR1 and CDR2: MNHNY and SVGAGI (reference sequence). CDR3 length: 14 amino acids. This CDR3 is CASSYSDYKETQYF. In DNA form, the CDR3 reads TGTGCCAGCAGTTACTCTGACTATAAAGAGACCCAGTACTTC.

Turning to this clonotype: Its ends do not fully match the called genes, so a read error is possible. The chain combines TRBV12-3 or TRBV12-4 with TRBJ1-1; possible D gene TRBD1, 5 bases. The CDR3 runs to 15 residues. CDR3 nucleotides: TGTGCCAGCAGTTACAATCAGGGAGTGAACACTGTAGCTTTCTTT. It codes for CASSYNQGVNTVAFF.

CDR3 in DNA: TGCAGTCACGCGCGGGAGAGGTACGGAGAGACCCAGTACTTC. It encodes CSHARERYGETQYF. This chain links TRBV20-1 with TRBJ2-5, with TRBD2 matching over 7 bases. V trimming: 8 bases; J trimming: 4 bases; junction bases outside the gene matches: 13. The length of the CDR3 is 14 residues. Germline CDR1 reads DFQATT; CDR2 reads SNEGSKA (reference sequence).

The V and J genes are TRBV4-1 and TRBJ2-3, with D possibly TRBD2 on 5 matching bases. CDR1 MGHRA and CDR2 YSYEKL come from the germline V gene. The CDR3 has 14 residues. V gave up 1 base and J gave up 5 bases, with 10 bases separating them. The CDR3 protein is CASSQVFGLDTQYF. The DNA of the CDR3 is TGCGCCAGCAGCCAAGTGTTCGGACTAGATACGCAGTATTTT.

This clonotype has a handful of counts. The chain employs TRBV12-3 or TRBV12-4 and TRBJ2-1; 10 nucleotides line up with TRBD1. The J call may be mistaken, given a closer DNA end match to TRBJ2-5. CDR3 size: 18 residues. The CDR3 nucleotides read TGTGCCAGCAGTTTAGCCTGGGATGACAGGGGGCAGGGAGAGACCCAGTACTTC. This encodes CASSLAWDDRGQGETQYF.

This chain links TRBV28 with TRBJ1-4; D unresolved. V lost 1 base to trimming and J lost 0 bases, with 9 bases between them. CDR1 MDHEN and CDR2 SYDVKM come from the germline V gene. The CDR3 loop spans 16 amino acids. The CDR3, as DNA: TGTGCCAGCAGTTTATCCGCCCCGGCAACTAATGAAAAACTGTTTTTT. Its protein product is CASSLSAPATNEKLFF.

This clonotype was counted between two and nine times. The chain carries TRBV29-1 and TRBJ2-1; D might be TRBD2 (5 bases). The CDR3 is made up of 13 amino acids. V was pared by 4 bases and J by 5 bases, with 12 bases between. The germline CDR1 and CDR2 sequences are SQVTM and ANQGSEA. For the CDR3, the DNA is TGCAGCGTTGTGGGAGCCCGAGACAATGAGCAGTTCTTC. Protein: CSVVGARDNEQFF.

The chain recombines TRBV29-1 with TRBJ2-4, with D uncertain. The CDR3 runs to 13 residues. V was pared by 6 bases and J by 6 bases, with 15 bases between. Germline CDR1 and CDR2: SQVTM and ANQGSEA. CDR3 DNA: TGCAGCGTACGGCTGCCAGTTGGAAACATTCAGTACTTC. Translating it yields CSVRLPVGNIQYF.

The chain is built from TRBV12-3 or TRBV12-4 and TRBJ2-4; 7 positions agree with TRBD2. This CDR3 comprises 16 residues. The J segment lost 0 bases and the V segment lost 6 bases, leaving 8 bases of the junction unmatched. The chain's CDR3 is CASSDRVAGAKNIQYF. The CDR3 nucleotides read TGTGCCAGCAGCGACCGGGTAGCGGGAGCCAAAAACATTCAGTACTTC.

The chain couples TRBV29-1 to TRBJ2-1, with D possibly TRBD1 on 5 matching bases. Trimming left V 4 bases short and J 1 base short, with 14 bases between. CDR3 length equals 15 residues. CDR1 is SQVTM and CDR2 is ANQGSEA in the germline V gene. The CDR3 DNA is TGCAGCGTTGCGGACATGGGGCTTTCCTACAATGAGCAGTTCTTC. Amino acids: CSVADMGLSYNEQFF.

This clonotype was observed a handful of times. V usage is TRBV2 and J usage is TRBJ2-3; D gene uncertain. The length of the CDR3 is 14 residues. Per the germline V gene, CDR1 is SNHLY and CDR2 is FYNNEI. V was pared by 2 bases and J by 2 bases, with 8 bases between. The CDR3: CASSEWPDTDTQYF. The CDR3 DNA is TGTGCCAGCAGTGAATGGCCAGACACAGATACGCAGTATTTT.

The chain links TRBV2 to TRBJ1-5, with a tentative D call TRBD1 (6 bases). The CDR3 totals 17 residues. The germline V gene encodes CDR1 SNHLY and CDR2 FYNNEI. Trimming stripped 1 base from V and 4 bases from J, with 17 bases between. CDR3 amino acids: CASSEVMQGTRNQPQHF. The CDR3 DNA is TGTGCCAGCAGTGAAGTCATGCAGGGGACTAGGAATCAGCCCCAGCATTTT.

This clonotype was picked up a small number of times. The chain recombines TRBV9 with TRBJ1-2, with a weak D call TRBD1 (5 bases). V dropped 5 bases and J dropped 1 base, with 6 bases sitting between them. Germline CDR1 and CDR2: SGDLS and YYNGEE. The CDR3 spans 12 residues. In nucleotides, the CDR3 is TGTGCCAGCAGAGGGGATAACTATGGCTACACCTTC. This gives the protein CASRGDNYGYTF.

This clonotype has only one observation. The chain joins TRBV7-9 to TRBJ1-2; 8 bases map to TRBD1. Germline CDR1 and CDR2: SEHNR and FQNEAQ (reference sequence). The CDR3 covers 15 residues. With 2 bases clipped from V and 5 bases from J, the junction kept 7 bases outside the gene matches. The DNA of the CDR3 is TGTGCCAGCAGCTTAACGCAGGGGGCTGTGTATGGCTACACCTTC. Protein: CASSLTQGAVYGYTF.

This chain joins TRBV12-3 or TRBV12-4 and TRBJ1-6; no definite D call. The CDR3 consists of 13 residues. V was cut by 5 bases and J by 8 bases, with 10 bases left in between. The CDR3 DNA reads as TGTGCCAGCAGTCGGGGTGCGGATTCACCCCTCCACTTT. This codes for CASSRGADSPLHF.

This clonotype was recorded a few times. J is TRBJ2-1 and V is TRBV10-3; no firm D call. The length of the CDR3 is 12 residues. Germline V gene lookup returns CDR1 ENHRY and CDR2 SYGVKD. The germline V and J ends were trimmed by 8 bases and 2 bases, with 7 bases remaining between them. CDR3 bases: TGTGCCATCGGGAACGCCTACAATGAGCAGTTCTTC. Protein product: CAIGNAYNEQFF.

V and J are TRBV7-9 and TRBJ2-1, with 8 bases fitting TRBD1. The J call may be incorrect, as the DNA end agrees better with TRBJ2-7. From germline, CDR1 is SEHNR and CDR2 FQNEAQ (reference sequence). This CDR3 has 16 amino acids. The CDR3 DNA reads TGTGCCAGCAGCTTAGCGCCAAGGACAGGGTTCTACGAGCAGTACTTC. Translated: CASSLAPRTGFYEQYF.